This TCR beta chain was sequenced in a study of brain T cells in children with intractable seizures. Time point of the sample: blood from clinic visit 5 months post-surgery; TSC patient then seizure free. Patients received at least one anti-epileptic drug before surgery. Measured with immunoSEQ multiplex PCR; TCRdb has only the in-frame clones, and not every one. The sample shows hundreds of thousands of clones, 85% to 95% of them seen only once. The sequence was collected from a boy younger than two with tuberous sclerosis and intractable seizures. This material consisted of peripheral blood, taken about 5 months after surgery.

Here the CDR3 DNA reads TGTGCCAGCAGCGCAGGGACAGCTCTGGACTATGGCTACACCTTC. Translating it yields CASSAGTALDYGYTF. The J gene is TRBJ1-2, the V gene TRBV7-9, with TRBD1 matching 7 bases. The germline V gene has CDR1 SEHNR and CDR2 FQNEAQ (reference sequence). This CDR3 contains 15 residues. With V trimmed by 5 bases and J by 3 bases, 9 bases remained unmatched.